The subject of this entry is one TCR beta chain. The antigen is undetermined. These data originate in a study of PD-1 blockade in classical Hodgkin lymphoma. Regarding the study as a whole: By C4D1, diversity of CD4+ TCRs had risen significantly, whereas that of CD8+ TCRs had not.

CDR1 is WSHSY and CDR2 is SAAADI in the germline V gene. Between the trimmed V and J ends, which lost 3 bases and 9 bases, there was a span of 14 bases. CDR3 length: 13 residues. Profiling relied on immunoSEQ multiplex PCR, and the TCRdb table lists in-frame clones only, not all of them. The repertoire includes thousands of clones, 55% to 75% of them detected once, and around 36% sits in the top ten. Each and every patient relapsed after autologous stem cell transplantation, and patients got differing brentuximab vedotin exposure. Thawed PBMCs were subjected to magnetic negative selection, which yielded isolated CD8+ T cells.

The sequences come from CD8+ T cells from blood, collected at baseline. This receptor was taken from a human donor with classical Hodgkin lymphoma. The V call is TRBV10-2, the J call TRBJ1-2; weak D call: TRBD1 (5 bases). This chain's CDR3 is CASSDFRGVSYTF. CDR3 nucleotides: TGCGCCAGCAGTGATTTTCGGGGGGTAAGCTACACCTTC.